The present T cell receptor beta chain was sequenced within a study of long-term antiretroviral therapy in people with HIV. This clone was counted between two and nine times. What it binds is unknown. Per the germline V gene, CDR1 is SEHNR and CDR2 is FQNEAQ (reference sequence). The CDR3 is made up of 14 amino acids. The ends were cut back, 5 bases at V and 2 bases at J, with 12 bases in the middle. Study-level findings and limits: Patients on ART gained diversity, which nonetheless stayed below transplant donor controls. Clones with expansion before ART led the repertoire at all time points.

This was the immunoSEQ v3.0 assay at survey level. The repertoire was sequenced with immunoSEQ multiplex PCR; TCRdb's copy has only in-frame clones and lacks some. The sample has 15,000 to 20,000 clones, about four fifths seen once. This receptor was taken from a man younger than 35 with HIV. The starting material was unsorted PBMCs, obtained 0.9 years after starting antiretroviral therapy. V gene TRBV7-9 combines with J gene TRBJ1-1; the D is unclear. The CDR3 DNA reads TGTGCCAGCAGCCCGAGGACGGGTAACACTGAAGCTTTCTTT. Translating gives CASSPRTGNTEAFF.